This TCR beta chain was obtained from a study of CD8 T cells in ankylosing spondylitis. Study-level findings and limits: There was a TCR beta motif, made of several highly homologous variants, that appeared characteristic of ankylosing spondylitis blood. Peripheral blood held disease-linked clones only at relatively low frequency, and these were CD8+. In ankylosing spondylitis patients, matched synovial fluid reportedly showed significant enrichment of disease-linked clones.

The CDR3 loop spans 16 amino acids. The germline V gene encodes CDR1 KGHDR and CDR2 SFDVKD. V lost 4 bases and J 0 bases, leaving 12 bases between the germline ends. As to this clonotype: Its antigen is not identified.

It was by quantitative 5'-RACE with molecular barcodes that TCR beta libraries were made. Using its own MiXCR run on the 5' RACE reads, TCRdb lists one record per CDR3 protein. The sample lists hundreds of thousands of distinct CDR3 sequences, about 11% occurring once. The source of this sequence is a male donor with ankylosing spondylitis. The chain has TRBV24-1 and TRBJ1-3; D not certain. The sample was blood, either unsorted or a sorted T cell fraction (not recorded which). CDR3 DNA: TGTGCCACCAGTGAGTTCCCGGACTACTCTGGAAACACCATATATTTT. It yields the protein CATSEFPDYSGNTIYF.